The 17 T cell receptor beta chains below come from one sample, sequenced in a study of beta chain features in type 1 diabetes. Since all of the isolated RNA was reverse transcribed, expressed TCRB transcripts were what got sequenced. Repertoires were generated with immunoSEQ multiplex PCR, while TCRdb's copy carries only in-frame clones and drops some. The repertoire holds roughly 170,000 clones, with about 12% as singletons. Sequenced: central memory CD4+ T cells from blood. The receptors here all came from a young woman in good health.

The chain has TRBV30 and TRBJ2-6; a weak D match, TRBD2 (6 bases). CDR3 length equals 17 residues. CDR1 and CDR2 from the germline V gene are GTSNPN and SVGIG (reference sequence). V shed 4 bases and J shed 2 bases, with 18 bases lying between them. In DNA, the CDR3 is TGTGCCTGGACTAGAACACGGGGGTGGGCTGGGGCCAACGTCCTGACTTTC. This sequence encodes CAWTRTRGWAGANVLTF.

This clone was recorded a few times. The chain recombines TRBV27 with TRBJ1-5; the D gene is possibly TRBD1 (5 bases). Germline assignment: CDR1 MNHEY and CDR2 SMNVEV (reference sequence). The V end was cut by 5 bases, the J end by 3 bases, with 14 bases between. This CDR3 is built from 15 residues. The CDR3 DNA reads TGTGCCAGCAGTCCGAACAGGTTCTTCAATCAGCCCCAGCATTTT. Translating gives CASSPNRFFNQPQHF.

The chain recombines TRBV4-2 with TRBJ1-1; D unclear. The CDR3 is 16 residues long. Germline V gives CDR1 LGHNA, CDR2 YNFKEQ. V dropped 1 base and J dropped 0 bases, with 12 bases sitting between them. CDR3 sequence: CASSQVAPAMNTEAFF. For the CDR3, the DNA is TGTGCCAGCAGCCAAGTGGCGCCAGCGATGAACACTGAAGCTTTCTTT.

This clone came up a few times. This sequence joins TRBV5-6 and TRBJ2-7; 14 bases match TRBD2. Germline CDR1 SGHDT, CDR2 YYEEEE. This CDR3 region has 16 residues. V shed 3 bases and J 9 bases; nucleotides not matched to a gene: 11. This chain's CDR3 is CASSSLGLAGDSGQYF. The CDR3 DNA reads TGTGCCAGCAGCTCGTTGGGACTAGCGGGAGACTCCGGGCAGTACTTC. Variable domain in full (rest from reference TRBV5-6 and TRBJ2-7): DAGVTQSPTHLIKTRGQQVTLRCSPKSGHDTVSWYQQALGQGPQFIFQYYEEEERQRGNFPDRFSGHQFPNYSSELNVNALLLGDSALYLCASSSLGLAGDSGQYFGPGTRLTVT.

In its sample, this clone was seen a few times. This chain connects TRBV5-4 to TRBJ2-1, with a weak D call TRBD1 (5 bases). V shed 3 bases and J shed 1 base, with 11 bases lying between them. CDR3 length equals 15 residues. CDR1 is SGHNT and CDR2 is YYREEE in the germline V gene (reference sequence). CDR3: CASSSDSRSYNEQFF. CDR3 DNA: TGTGCCAGCAGCTCAGACAGCCGATCCTACAATGAGCAGTTCTTC.

This clone has more than one count but fewer than ten. This chain links TRBV5-1 with TRBJ2-7; 7 bases agree with TRBD1. This CDR3 spans 13 amino acids. V was clipped by 4 bases and J by 3 bases; unmatched bases: 4. Germline V lookup: CDR1 SGHRS, CDR2 YFSETQ. CDR3 DNA sequence: TGCGCCAGCAGCCTACAGGGGAACTACGAGCAGTACTTC. Encoded protein: CASSLQGNYEQYF.

There are a few counts of this clone. The rearrangement links TRBV5-4 to TRBJ2-5, with 7 nucleotides matching TRBD1. Germline CDR1 reads SGHNT; CDR2 reads YYREEE (reference sequence). J was trimmed by 0 bases and V by 5 bases; bases with no gene match: 1. The CDR3 sequence is 13 residues long. The CDR3 DNA sequence: TGTGCCAGCAGGGGACAGAACCAAGAGACCCAGTACTTC. This translates into CASRGQNQETQYF.

A single count supports this clone. This chain connects TRBV4-1 to TRBJ1-2, with 8 bases matching TRBD1. Unmatched junction bases numbered 5, after V lost 1 base and J lost 4 bases. This CDR3 region has 15 residues. Germline CDR1 and CDR2: MGHRA and YSYEKL. Here the CDR3 reads CASSQGRQGSYGYTF. CDR3 DNA sequence: TGCGCCAGCAGCCAAGGGCGACAGGGGTCCTATGGCTACACCTTC.

This chain joins TRBV11-2 and TRBJ2-1; TRBD2 matches at 12 bases. V lost 5 bases, J lost 6 bases, and 8 bases stayed unmatched. Germline V gene sequence: CDR1 SGHAT, CDR2 FQNNGV. This CDR3 is 16 amino acids long. CDR3 DNA: TGTGCCAGCAGCCCTATCCGGGGACTAGCGGGCAATGAGCAGTTCTTC. Translation gives CASSPIRGLAGNEQFF.

This clone has only a few counts. This chain connects TRBV7-3 to TRBJ2-2; the D is unclear. Looked up from germline, CDR1 is SGHTA and CDR2 is FQGTGA. The CDR3 sequence is 15 residues long. Between the trimmed V and J ends, which lost 5 bases and 0 bases, there was a span of 10 bases. The CDR3 is CASSPSHTNTGELFF. CDR3 bases: TGTGCCAGCAGCCCATCACATACGAACACCGGGGAGCTGTTTTTT. Complete variable domain (other parts from reference TRBV7-3 and TRBJ2-2): GAGVSQTPSNKVTEKGKYVELRCDPISGHTALYWYRQSLGQGPEFLIYFQGTGAADDSGLPNDRFFAVRPEGSVSTLKIQRTERGDSAVYLCASSPSHTNTGELFFGEGSRLTVL.

Ten or more counts support this clone. This chain joins TRBV29-1 and TRBJ2-7, with TRBD2 matching 14 bases. This CDR3 is 17 amino acids long. CDR1 is SQVTM and CDR2 is ANQGSEA in the germline V gene. Trimming took 6 bases from V and 0 from J; bases not matched to a gene: 10. In nucleotides, the CDR3 is TGCAGCGTAATGGGACTAGCGGGAGCCCAACTCTCCTACGAGCAGTACTTC. Amino acid sequence: CSVMGLAGAQLSYEQYF.

This clone has more than one count but fewer than ten. Sequence at one end of the junction differs from germline and may be a read error. V gene TRBV6-5 combines with J gene TRBJ2-5; a weak D match, TRBD1 (5 bases). Germline CDR1 MNHEY, CDR2 SVGAGI. The CDR3 extends over 13 amino acids. The chain's CDR3 is CAISRDSQETQYF. The CDR3 DNA is TGTGCCATCAGTCGTGACAGTCAAGAGACCCAGTACTTC.

The chain has TRBV9 and TRBJ2-2; D is possibly TRBD1 (6 bases). The CDR3 sequence is 17 residues long. The germline CDR1 and CDR2 sequences are SGDLS and YYNGEE. Trimming pared 2 bases from V and 4 bases from J, leaving 18 bases between. Written as DNA, the CDR3 is TGTGCCAGCAGCGTCACAACAGGGTCGCCGGGCACCGGGGAGCTGTTTTTT. This codes for CASSVTTGSPGTGELFF.

This clone was counted many times. The CDR3 is CAWSPLAGVSYEQYF. CDR3 DNA sequence: TGTGCCTGGAGTCCGCTAGCGGGAGTCTCCTACGAGCAGTACTTC. The chain uses TRBV30 and TRBJ2-7; 10 bases match TRBD2. The CDR3 runs 15 residues. J was trimmed by 0 bases and V by 2 bases; bases with no gene match: 4. Germline assignment: CDR1 GTSNPN and CDR2 SVGIG (reference sequence).

This clone was counted only a few times. The chain links TRBV7-2 to TRBJ2-7; 7 bases align to TRBD2. V lost 3 bases, J lost 5 bases, and 10 bases stayed unmatched. CDR3 length: 15 residues. CDR1 and CDR2 (germline): SGHTA, FQGNSA. CDR3 sequence reads: CASSLWAGETHEQYF. CDR3 DNA: TGTGCCAGCAGCTTGTGGGCGGGAGAGACCCACGAGCAGTACTTC.

This clone was counted a few times. J is TRBJ1-2 and V is TRBV27; the match to TRBD1 covers 10 bases. The CDR3 contains 12 residues. Germline V gene data show CDR1 as MNHEY and CDR2 as SMNVEV (reference sequence). The V and J ends lost 6 bases and 5 bases, in that order; junction bases with no gene match: 0. This chain's CDR3 is CASRDRGYGYTF. The CDR3 DNA reads as TGTGCCAGCAGGGACAGGGGGTATGGCTACACCTTC.

In this sample, this clone turned up a few times. V and J are TRBV28 and TRBJ2-5; D unclear. CDR1 and CDR2 (germline): MDHEN, SYDVKM. This CDR3 is 11 amino acids long. Trimming pared 6 bases from V and 1 base from J, leaving 3 bases between. CDR3 coding DNA: TGTGCCAGCAGCTTCCAAGAGACCCAGTACTTC. It codes for CASSFQETQYF.